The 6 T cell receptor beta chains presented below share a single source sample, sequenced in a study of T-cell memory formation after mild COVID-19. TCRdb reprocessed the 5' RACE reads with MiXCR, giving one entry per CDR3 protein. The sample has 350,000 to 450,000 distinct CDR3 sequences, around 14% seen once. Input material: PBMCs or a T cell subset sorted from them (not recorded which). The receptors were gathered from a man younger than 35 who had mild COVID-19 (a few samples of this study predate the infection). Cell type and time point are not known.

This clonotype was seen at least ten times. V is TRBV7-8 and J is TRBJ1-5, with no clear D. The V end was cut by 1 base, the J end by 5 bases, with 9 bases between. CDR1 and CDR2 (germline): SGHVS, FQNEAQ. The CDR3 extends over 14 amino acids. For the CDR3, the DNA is TGTGCCAGCAGCTTAGAGGGAGGGTATCAGCCCCAGCATTTT. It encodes CASSLEGGYQPQHF.

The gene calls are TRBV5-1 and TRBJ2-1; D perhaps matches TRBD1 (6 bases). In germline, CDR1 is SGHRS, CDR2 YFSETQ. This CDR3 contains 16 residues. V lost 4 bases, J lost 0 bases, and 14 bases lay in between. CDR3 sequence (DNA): TGCGCCAGCAGCCTGGGACACCTGACCTCCTACAATGAGCAGTTCTTC. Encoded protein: CASSLGHLTSYNEQFF.

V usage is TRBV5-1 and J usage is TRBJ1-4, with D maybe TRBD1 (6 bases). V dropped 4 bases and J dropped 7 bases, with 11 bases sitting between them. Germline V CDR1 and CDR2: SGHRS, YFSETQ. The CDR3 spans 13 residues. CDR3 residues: CASSRGEGEKLFF. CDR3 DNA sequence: TGCGCCAGCAGCAGGGGGGAGGGTGAAAAACTGTTTTTT.

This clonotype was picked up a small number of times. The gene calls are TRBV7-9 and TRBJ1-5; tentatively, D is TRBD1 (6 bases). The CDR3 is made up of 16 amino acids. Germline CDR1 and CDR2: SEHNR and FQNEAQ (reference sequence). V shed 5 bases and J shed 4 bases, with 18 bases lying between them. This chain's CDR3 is CASSATGPGVNQPQHF. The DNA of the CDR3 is TGTGCCAGCAGCGCAACAGGGCCAGGGGTAAATCAGCCCCAGCATTTT.

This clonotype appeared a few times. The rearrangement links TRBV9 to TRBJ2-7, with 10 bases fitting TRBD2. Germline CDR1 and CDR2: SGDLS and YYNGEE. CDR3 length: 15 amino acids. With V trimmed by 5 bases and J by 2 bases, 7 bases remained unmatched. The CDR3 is CASSQLAGSPYEQYF. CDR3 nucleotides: TGTGCCAGCAGTCAACTAGCGGGGAGCCCCTACGAGCAGTACTTC.

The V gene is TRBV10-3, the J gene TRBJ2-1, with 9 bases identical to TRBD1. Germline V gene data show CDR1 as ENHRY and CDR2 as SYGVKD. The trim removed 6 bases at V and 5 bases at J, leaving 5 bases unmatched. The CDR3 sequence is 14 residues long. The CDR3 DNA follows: TGTGCCATCAGGCCCGGGACAGGGAACAATGAGCAGTTCTTC. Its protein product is CAIRPGTGNNEQFF.